A selection of T cell receptor beta chains follows, all from one sample in a study of blood T cell repertoires in COVID-19. The assay was immunoSEQ multiplex PCR, and TCRdb's table has in-frame clones only and misses some. The data contain 200,000 or so clones, 70% to 85% of them singletons. Material: peripheral blood. The receptors stem from a human donor with acute or convalescent COVID-19. The donor label of this sample is uncertain. The CDR3 runs from the conserved cysteine through the conserved F or W. A D gene is named only where the DNA matches it firmly. Size is omitted from some rows. Given values are once, few, many or a class for expanded clones.

CDR3aa: CASSVRETMNTEAFF
CDR3nt: TGTGCCAGCAGCGTGCGGGAGACCATGAACACTGAAGCTTTCTTT
abundance: NA
d_gene: NA
v_gene: TRBV9
j_gene: TRBJ1-1

CDR3aa: CASSLSGSSYEQYF
CDR3nt: TGCGCCAGCAGCCTTAGCGGGAGCTCCTACGAGCAGTACTTC
abundance: few
d_gene: TRBD2
v_gene: TRBV4-1
j_gene: TRBJ2-7

CDR3aa: CASSLVPSGRSF
CDR3nt: TGTGCCAGCAGTTTAGTCCCTAGCGGGAGGTCTTTT
abundance: few
d_gene: TRBD2
v_gene: TRBV28
j_gene: TRBJ2-3

CDR3aa: CASSLGQNNQPQHF
CDR3nt: TGTGCCAGTAGTTTAGGACAGAACAATCAGCCCCAGCATTTT
abundance: NA
d_gene: NA
v_gene: TRBV19
j_gene: TRBJ1-5

CDR3aa: CASSSGQGHTGELFF
CDR3nt: TGTGCCAGCAGTTCCGGACAGGGACACACCGGGGAGCTGTTTTTT
abundance: NA
d_gene: TRBD1
v_gene: TRBV5-8
j_gene: TRBJ2-2

CDR3aa: CASSPLDSSETQYF
CDR3nt: TGTGCCAGCTCACCACTTGACTCGTCGGAGACCCAGTACTTC
abundance: once
d_gene: NA
v_gene: TRBV18
j_gene: TRBJ2-5

CDR3aa: CASSLVLRGSDTQYF
CDR3nt: TGCGCCAGCAGCTTGGTTTTAAGGGGATCGGATACGCAGTATTTT
abundance: few
d_gene: NA
v_gene: TRBV5-1
j_gene: TRBJ2-3

CDR3aa: CASSSPRRDRGSYEQYF
CDR3nt: TGTGCCAGTAGTTCGCCCCGCCGGGACAGGGGCTCCTACGAGCAGTACTTC
abundance: NA
d_gene: TRBD1
v_gene: TRBV19
j_gene: TRBJ2-7

CDR3aa: CASRAQRGGQPQHF
CDR3nt: TGTGCCAGCAGAGCTCAAAGGGGCGGTCAGCCCCAGCATTTT
abundance: once
d_gene: NA
v_gene: TRBV28
j_gene: TRBJ1-5

CDR3aa: CASGADWDEQFF
CDR3nt: TGTGCTAGTGGTGCCGACTGGGATGAGCAGTTCTTC
abundance: NA
d_gene: NA
v_gene: TRBV12-5
j_gene: TRBJ2-1

CDR3aa: CASKGQGANYGYTF
CDR3nt: TGTGCCAGTAAGGGACAGGGCGCTAACTATGGCTACACCTTC
abundance: NA
d_gene: TRBD1
v_gene: TRBV19
j_gene: TRBJ1-2

CDR3aa: CASNAHGGYTEAFF
CDR3nt: TGTGCCAGCAATGCCCACGGGGGGTACACTGAAGCTTTCTTT
abundance: NA
d_gene: NA
v_gene: TRBV6-5
j_gene: TRBJ1-1

CDR3aa: CAISSSGTSGSLSYNEQFF
CDR3nt: TGTGCCATCAGTTCCTCGGGGACTAGCGGGAGCCTCTCCTACAATGAGCAGTTCTTC
abundance: NA
d_gene: TRBD2
v_gene: TRBV10-3
j_gene: TRBJ2-1

CDR3aa: CSVAPTSALSRGVYSYEQYF
CDR3nt: TGCAGCGTTGCCCCGACCTCGGCCCTCAGTCGCGGGGTCTACTCCTACGAGCAGTACTTC
abundance: NA
d_gene: NA
v_gene: TRBV29-1
j_gene: TRBJ2-7

CDR3aa: CASSLASGYEQYF
CDR3nt: TGTGCCAGCTCACTCGCTAGCGGCTACGAGCAGTACTTC
abundance: NA
d_gene: TRBD2
v_gene: TRBV18
j_gene: TRBJ2-7

CDR3aa: CASSPRRVGGTEAFF
CDR3nt: TGTGCCAGCAGCCCCCGGCGCGTAGGGGGAACTGAAGCTTTCTTT
abundance: NA
d_gene: NA
v_gene: TRBV6-5
j_gene: TRBJ1-1

CDR3aa: CASSVGTRTNTEAFF
CDR3nt: TGTGCCAGCAGCGTAGGGACACGGACGAACACTGAAGCTTTCTTT
abundance: NA
d_gene: NA
v_gene: TRBV9
j_gene: TRBJ1-1

CDR3aa: CASTPPGYPPEAFF
CDR3nt: TGTGCCAGCACTCCCCCGGGGTACCCCCCTGAAGCCTTCTTT
abundance: NA
d_gene: NA
v_gene: TRBV6-5
j_gene: TRBJ1-1